Each of the 2 T cell receptor beta chains below was sequenced from the same sample in a study of blood T cell repertoires in COVID-19. Clones were sequenced by immunoSEQ multiplex PCR, and TCRdb holds only the in-frame ones, with some missing. Among about 140,000 clones, about three quarters were seen once, and the ten largest hold under 15%. Source material: peripheral blood. These TCRs come from a man aged 80 or over with acute or convalescent COVID-19.

CDR3 DNA: TGTGCCAGTAGTATAGCGGGTAAGAGAAGCTCCTACAATGAGCAGTTCTTC. It is translated as CASSIAGKRSSYNEQFF. The chain carries TRBV19 and TRBJ2-1; D not resolved. Germline loops: CDR1 LNHDA, CDR2 SQIVND (reference sequence). This CDR3 region has 17 residues. Trimming removed 1 base from V and 0 bases from J, with 13 bases in between.

The V call is TRBV7-9, the J call TRBJ2-2; a weak D match, TRBD1 (5 bases). V lost 0 bases to trimming and J lost 6 bases, with 11 bases between them. CDR3 length: 15 amino acids. The germline V gene encodes CDR1 SEHNR and CDR2 FQNEAQ (reference sequence). CDR3 region: CASSLASGHAGELFF. The CDR3, as DNA: TGTGCCAGCAGCTTAGCTTCAGGACATGCCGGGGAGCTGTTTTTT.